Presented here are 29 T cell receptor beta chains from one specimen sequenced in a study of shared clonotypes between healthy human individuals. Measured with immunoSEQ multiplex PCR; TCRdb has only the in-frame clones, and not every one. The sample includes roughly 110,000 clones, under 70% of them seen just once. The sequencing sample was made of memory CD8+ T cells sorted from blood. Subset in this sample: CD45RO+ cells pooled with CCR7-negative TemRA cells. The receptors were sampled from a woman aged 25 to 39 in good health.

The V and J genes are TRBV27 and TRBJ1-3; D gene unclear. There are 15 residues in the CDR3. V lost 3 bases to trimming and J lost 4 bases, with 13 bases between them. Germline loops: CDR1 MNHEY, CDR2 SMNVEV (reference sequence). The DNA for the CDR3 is TGTGCCAGCAGTTTCTTACCGACGGAAGGAAACACCATATATTTT. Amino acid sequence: CASSFLPTEGNTIYF.

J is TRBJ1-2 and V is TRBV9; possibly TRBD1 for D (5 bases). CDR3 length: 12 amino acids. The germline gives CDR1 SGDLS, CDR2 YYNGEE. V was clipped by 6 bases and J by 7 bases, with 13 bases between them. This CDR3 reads CASKGGGGGYTF. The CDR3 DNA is TGTGCCAGCAAGGGCGGGGGAGGTGGCTACACCTTC.

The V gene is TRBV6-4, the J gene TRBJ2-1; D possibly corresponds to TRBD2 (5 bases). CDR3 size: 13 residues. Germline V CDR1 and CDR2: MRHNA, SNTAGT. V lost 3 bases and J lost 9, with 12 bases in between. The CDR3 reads CASSESATSEQFF. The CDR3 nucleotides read TGTGCCAGCAGTGAGTCGGCTACTAGTGAGCAGTTCTTC.

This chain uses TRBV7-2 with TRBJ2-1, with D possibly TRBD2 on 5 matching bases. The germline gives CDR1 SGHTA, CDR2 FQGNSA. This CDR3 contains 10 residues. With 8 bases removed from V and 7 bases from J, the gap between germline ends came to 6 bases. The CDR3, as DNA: TGTGCCAGCGGAGGAAATGAGCAGTTCTTC. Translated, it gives CASGGNEQFF.

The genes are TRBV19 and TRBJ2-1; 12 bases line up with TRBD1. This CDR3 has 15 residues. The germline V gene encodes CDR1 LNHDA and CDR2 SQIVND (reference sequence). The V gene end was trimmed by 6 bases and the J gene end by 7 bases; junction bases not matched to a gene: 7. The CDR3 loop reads CASSHRDRGRNEQFF. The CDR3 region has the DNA TGTGCCAGTAGCCACCGGGACAGGGGGCGGAATGAGCAGTTCTTC.

The CDR3 region is CASSEDGASYNEQFF. The DNA for the CDR3 is TGCGCCAGCAGCGAGGACGGAGCCTCCTACAATGAGCAGTTCTTC. The chain is built from TRBV5-1 and TRBJ2-1; D call uncertain. The CDR3 spans 15 residues. Deletions cut 4 bases from V and 0 bases from J, with 11 bases between. Germline loops: CDR1 SGHRS, CDR2 YFSETQ.

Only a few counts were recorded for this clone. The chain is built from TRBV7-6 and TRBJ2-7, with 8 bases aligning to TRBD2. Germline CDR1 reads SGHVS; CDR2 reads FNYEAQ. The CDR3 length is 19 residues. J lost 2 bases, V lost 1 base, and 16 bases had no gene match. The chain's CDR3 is CASSLEVVPAGELTYEQYF. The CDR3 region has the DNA TGTGCCAGCAGCTTAGAAGTGGTGCCAGCGGGAGAATTAACCTACGAGCAGTACTTC. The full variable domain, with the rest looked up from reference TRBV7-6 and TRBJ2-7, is GAGVSQSPRYKVTKRGQDVALRCDPISGHVSLYWYRQALGQGPEFLTYFNYEAQQDKSGLPNDRFSAERPEGSISTLTIQRTEQRDSAMYRCASSLEVVPAGELTYEQYFGPGTRLTVT.

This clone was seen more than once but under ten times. The DNA for the CDR3 is TGTGCCAGCAACTCAGCCCAACAGGGTGGTCAGCCCCAGCATTTT. This encodes CASNSAQQGGQPQHF. The rearrangement joins TRBV6-1 to TRBJ1-5; D perhaps matches TRBD1 (6 bases). CDR1 MNHNS and CDR2 SASEGT come from the germline V gene. CDR3 length: 15 amino acids. The V and J ends lost 7 bases and 6 bases respectively, with 19 bases between them.

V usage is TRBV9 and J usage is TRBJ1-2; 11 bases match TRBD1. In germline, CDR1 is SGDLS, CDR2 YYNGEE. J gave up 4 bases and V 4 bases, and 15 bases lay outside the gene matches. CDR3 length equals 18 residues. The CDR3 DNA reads TGTGCCAGCAGCACCCTGCGTCGAATGGGACAGGGGGGCTATGGCTACACCTTC. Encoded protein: CASSTLRRMGQGGYGYTF.

The CDR3, as DNA: TGTGCCAGCAGTGACCCTAGCACCGACAGGGGGCTTTCCCCCATCCAGAACTACGAGCAGTACTTC. Its protein product is CASSDPSTDRGLSPIQNYEQYF. The chain uses TRBV6-4 and TRBJ2-7, with TRBD1 identical over 10 bases. This CDR3 has 22 residues. V lost 2 bases and J lost 3; bases outside the gene matches: 25. Germline-derived CDR1 and CDR2 are MRHNA and SNTAGT.

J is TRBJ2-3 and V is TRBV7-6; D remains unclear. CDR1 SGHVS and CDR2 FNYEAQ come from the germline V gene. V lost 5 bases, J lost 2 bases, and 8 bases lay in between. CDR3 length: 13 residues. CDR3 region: CASSPQLTDTQYF. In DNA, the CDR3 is TGTGCCAGCAGCCCCCAGCTCACAGATACGCAGTATTTT.

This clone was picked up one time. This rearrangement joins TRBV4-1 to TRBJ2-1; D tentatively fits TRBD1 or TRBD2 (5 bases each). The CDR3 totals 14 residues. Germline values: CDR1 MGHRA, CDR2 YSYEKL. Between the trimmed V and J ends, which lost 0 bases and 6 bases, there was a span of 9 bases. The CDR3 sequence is CASSQDHGANEQFF. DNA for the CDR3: TGCGCCAGCAGCCAAGATCACGGGGCCAATGAGCAGTTCTTC.

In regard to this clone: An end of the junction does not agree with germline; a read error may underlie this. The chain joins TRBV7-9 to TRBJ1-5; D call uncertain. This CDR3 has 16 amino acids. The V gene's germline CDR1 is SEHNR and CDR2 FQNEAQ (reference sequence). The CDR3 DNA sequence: TGTGCCAGAAGCTTAACACCAGTTTTAGGGCATCAGCCCCAGCATTTT. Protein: CARSLTPVLGHQPQHF.

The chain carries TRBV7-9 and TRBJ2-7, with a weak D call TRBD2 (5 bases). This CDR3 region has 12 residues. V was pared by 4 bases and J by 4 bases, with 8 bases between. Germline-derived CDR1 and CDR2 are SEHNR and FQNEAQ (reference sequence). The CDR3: CASSSPGYEQYF. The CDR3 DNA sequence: TGTGCCAGCAGCTCCCCGGGATACGAGCAGTACTTC.

The CDR3 sequence is CASSATGTSGLGEQFF. In DNA, the CDR3 is TGTGCCAGCAGCGCGACCGGGACTAGTGGTCTGGGTGAGCAGTTCTTC. The chain links TRBV9 to TRBJ2-1; 8 nucleotides agree with TRBD2. J lost 9 bases, V lost 3 bases, and 14 bases had no gene match. The CDR3 consists of 16 residues. The germline gives CDR1 SGDLS, CDR2 YYNGEE.

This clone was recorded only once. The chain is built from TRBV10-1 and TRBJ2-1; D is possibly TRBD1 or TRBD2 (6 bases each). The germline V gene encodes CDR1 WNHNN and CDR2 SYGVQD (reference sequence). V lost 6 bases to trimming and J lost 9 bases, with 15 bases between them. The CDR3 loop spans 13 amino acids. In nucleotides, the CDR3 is TGCGCCAGCAGCCCCACTGGGGGGCTTGAGCAGTTCTTC. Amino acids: CASSPTGGLEQFF.

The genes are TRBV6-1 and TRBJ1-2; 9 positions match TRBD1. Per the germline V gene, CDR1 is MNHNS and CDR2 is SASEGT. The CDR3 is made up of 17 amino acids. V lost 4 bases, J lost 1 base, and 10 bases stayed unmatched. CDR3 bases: TGTGCCAGCAGTGGCCGGCTCCGGGACAGGGATAACTATGGCTACACCTTC. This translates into CASSGRLRDRDNYGYTF.

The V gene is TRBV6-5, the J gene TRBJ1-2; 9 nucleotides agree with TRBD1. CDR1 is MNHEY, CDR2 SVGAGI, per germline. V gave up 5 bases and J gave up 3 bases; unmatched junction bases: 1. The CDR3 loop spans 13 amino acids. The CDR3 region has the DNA TGTGCCAGCAGTCGGGACAGGGACTATGGCTACACCTTC. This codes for CASSRDRDYGYTF.

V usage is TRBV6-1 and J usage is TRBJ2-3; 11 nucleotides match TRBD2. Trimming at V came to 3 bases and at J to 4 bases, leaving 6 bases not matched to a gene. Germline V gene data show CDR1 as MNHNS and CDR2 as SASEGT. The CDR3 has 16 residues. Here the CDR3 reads CASSDTSGSGADTQYF. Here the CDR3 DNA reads TGTGCCAGCAGTGATACTAGCGGGAGTGGGGCAGATACGCAGTATTTT.

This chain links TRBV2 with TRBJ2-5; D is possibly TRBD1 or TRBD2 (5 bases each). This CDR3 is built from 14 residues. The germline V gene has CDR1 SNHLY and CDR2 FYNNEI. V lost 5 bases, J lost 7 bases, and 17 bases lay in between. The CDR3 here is CASSPQTGPGTQYF. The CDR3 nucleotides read TGTGCCAGCAGTCCACAGACGGGGCCGGGGACCCAGTACTTC. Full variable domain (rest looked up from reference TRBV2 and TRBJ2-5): EPEVTQTPSHQVTQMGQEVILRCVPISNHLYFYWYRQILGQKVEFLVSFYNNEISEKSEIFDDQFSVERPDGSNFTLKIRSTKLEDSAMYFCASSPQTGPGTQYFGPGTRLLVL.

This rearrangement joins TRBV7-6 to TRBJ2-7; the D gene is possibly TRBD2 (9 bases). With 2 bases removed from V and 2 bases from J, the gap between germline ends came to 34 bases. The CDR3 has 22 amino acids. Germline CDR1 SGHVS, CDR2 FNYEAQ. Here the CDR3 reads CASSLYAGGFLWLAGKPYEQYF. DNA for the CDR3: TGTGCCAGCAGCTTATATGCAGGGGGCTTCTTATGGCTAGCGGGAAAACCCTACGAGCAGTACTTC. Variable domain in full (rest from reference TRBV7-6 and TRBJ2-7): GAGVSQSPRYKVTKRGQDVALRCDPISGHVSLYWYRQALGQGPEFLTYFNYEAQQDKSGLPNDRFSAERPEGSISTLTIQRTEQRDSAMYRCASSLYAGGFLWLAGKPYEQYFGPGTRLTVT.

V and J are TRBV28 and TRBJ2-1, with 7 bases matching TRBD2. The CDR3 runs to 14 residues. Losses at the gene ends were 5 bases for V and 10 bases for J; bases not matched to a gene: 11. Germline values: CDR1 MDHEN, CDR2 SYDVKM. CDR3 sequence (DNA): TGTGCCAGCAGTACAAGGCCGGGGCGGGAGGAGCAGTTCTTC. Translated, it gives CASSTRPGREEQFF. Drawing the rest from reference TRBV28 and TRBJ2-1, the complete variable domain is DVKVTQSSRYLVKRTGEKVFLECVQDMDHENMFWYRQDPGLGLRLIYFSYDVKMKEKGDIPEGYSVSREKKERFSLILESASTNQTSMYLCASSTRPGREEQFFGPGTRLTVL.

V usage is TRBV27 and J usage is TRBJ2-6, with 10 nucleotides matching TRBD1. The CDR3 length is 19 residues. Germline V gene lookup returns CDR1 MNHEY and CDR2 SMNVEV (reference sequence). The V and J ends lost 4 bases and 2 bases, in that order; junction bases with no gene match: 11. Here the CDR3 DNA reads TGTGCCAGCAGTTCGCCGACAGGGGGCTCCCTTCCTGGGGCCAACGTCCTGACTTTC. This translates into CASSSPTGGSLPGANVLTF. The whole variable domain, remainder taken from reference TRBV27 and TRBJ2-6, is EAQVTQNPRYLITVTGKKLTVTCSQNMNHEYMSWYRQDPGLGLRQIYYSMNVEVTDKGDVPEGYKVSRKEKRNFPLILESPSPNQTSLYFCASSSPTGGSLPGANVLTFGAGSRLTVL.

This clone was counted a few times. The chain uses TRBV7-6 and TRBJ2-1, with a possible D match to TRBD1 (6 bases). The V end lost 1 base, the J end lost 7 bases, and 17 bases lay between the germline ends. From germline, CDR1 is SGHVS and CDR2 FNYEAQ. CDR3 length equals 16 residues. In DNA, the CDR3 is TGTGCCAGCAGCTTAGGTCCAGGGGTAATTTGGAATGAGCAGTTCTTC. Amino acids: CASSLGPGVIWNEQFF.

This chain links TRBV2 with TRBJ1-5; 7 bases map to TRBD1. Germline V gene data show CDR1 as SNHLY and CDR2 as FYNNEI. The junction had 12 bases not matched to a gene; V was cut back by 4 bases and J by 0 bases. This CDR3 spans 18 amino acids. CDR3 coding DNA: TGTGCCAGCAGTGGGTCGAGGACAGGTAGTAATAGCAATCAGCCCCAGCATTTT. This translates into CASSGSRTGSNSNQPQHF.

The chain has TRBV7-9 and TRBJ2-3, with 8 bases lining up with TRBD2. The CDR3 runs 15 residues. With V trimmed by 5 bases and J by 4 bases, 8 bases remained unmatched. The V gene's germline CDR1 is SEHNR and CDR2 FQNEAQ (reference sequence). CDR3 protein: CASSPTVGRADTQYF. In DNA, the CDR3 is TGTGCCAGCAGCCCAACGGTCGGGAGGGCAGATACGCAGTATTTT.

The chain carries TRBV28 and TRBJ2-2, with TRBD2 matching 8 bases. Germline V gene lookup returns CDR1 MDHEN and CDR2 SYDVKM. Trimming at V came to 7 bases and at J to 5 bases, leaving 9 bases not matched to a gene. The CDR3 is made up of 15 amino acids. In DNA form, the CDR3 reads TGTGCCAGCACCCACGGGGGGGTCGAAACCGGGGAGCTGTTTTTT. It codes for CASTHGGVETGELFF.

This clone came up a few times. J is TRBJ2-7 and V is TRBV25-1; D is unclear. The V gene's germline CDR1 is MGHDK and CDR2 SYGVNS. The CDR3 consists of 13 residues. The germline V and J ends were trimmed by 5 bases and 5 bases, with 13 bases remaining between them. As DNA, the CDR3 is TGTGCCAGCAGTTTTGGCAGCACCGACGAGCAGTACTTC. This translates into CASSFGSTDEQYF.

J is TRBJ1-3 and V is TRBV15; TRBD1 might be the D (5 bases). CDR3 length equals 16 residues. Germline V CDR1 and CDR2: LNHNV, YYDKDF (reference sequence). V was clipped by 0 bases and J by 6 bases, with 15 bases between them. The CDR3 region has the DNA TGTGCCACCAGCAGAGAGTTGACAGAAGCTTCAAACACCATATATTTT. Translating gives CATSRELTEASNTIYF.